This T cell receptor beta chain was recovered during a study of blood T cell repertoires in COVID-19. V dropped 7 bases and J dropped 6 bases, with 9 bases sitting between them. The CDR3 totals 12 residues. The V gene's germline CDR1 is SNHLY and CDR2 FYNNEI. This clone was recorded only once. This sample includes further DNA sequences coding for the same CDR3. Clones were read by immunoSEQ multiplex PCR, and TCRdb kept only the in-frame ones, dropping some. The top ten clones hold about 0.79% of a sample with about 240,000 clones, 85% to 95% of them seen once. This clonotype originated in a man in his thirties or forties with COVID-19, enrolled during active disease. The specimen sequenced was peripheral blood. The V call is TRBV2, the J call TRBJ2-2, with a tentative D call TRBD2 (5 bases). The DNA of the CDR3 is TGTGCCAGCAAGAGGGAAGCCGGGGAGCTGTTTTTT. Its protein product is CASKREAGELFF.